The source of this T cell receptor beta chain is a study of shared clonotypes between healthy human individuals. CDR1 and CDR2 (germline): SGHRS, YFSETQ. V lost 4 bases to trimming and J lost 9 bases, with 14 bases between them. The CDR3 is made up of 14 amino acids. TCRdb keeps only in-frame clones here, not all; method: immunoSEQ multiplex PCR. The sample includes over 2 million clones, roughly 96% seen only once; the top ten take roughly 0.13%. The clonotype was recovered from a man aged 18 to 29 in good health. Sequencing was done on a sample of naive CD4+ T cells sorted from blood. Subset meaning: CD45RA+ positively selected. J is TRBJ1-6 and V is TRBV5-1; D not resolved. The CDR3 bases are TGCGCCAGCAGCCCCCGGGAGAACGGTTCACCCCTCCACTTT. This encodes CASSPRENGSPLHF.